This is a list of T cell receptor beta chains from one sample in a study of blood T cell repertoires in COVID-19. Some clones are missing from TCRdb's copy, which holds only in-frame ones; the method was immunoSEQ multiplex PCR. The sample carries around 380,000 clones, more than 75% recorded once. Sequenced input: peripheral blood. These receptors came from a human donor with acute or convalescent COVID-19. The donor label of this sample is uncertain. Both conserved end residues are part of each CDR3. The D gene is left open where the match is weak. Expanded clones are given a class, and other clones once, few, many or no size at all.

clone size: -; V gene: TRBV11-3; CDR3 length: 15; D gene: TRBD1; J gene: TRBJ2-5; CDR3 protein: CASSPFGTGPETQYF; CDR3 DNA: TGTGCCAGCAGCCCCTTCGGGACAGGGCCCGAGACCCAGTACTTC
clone size: -; V gene: TRBV7-2; CDR3 length: 17; D gene: TRBD1; J gene: TRBJ1-2; CDR3 protein: CASSLGDRGNYFYGYTF; CDR3 DNA: TGTGCCAGCAGCCTCGGGGACAGGGGGAACTATTTCTATGGCTACACCTTC
clone size: -; V gene: TRBV6-5; CDR3 length: 11; D gene: -; J gene: TRBJ2-5; CDR3 protein: CASNAGETQYF; CDR3 DNA: TGTGCCAGCAACGCAGGGGAGACCCAGTACTTC
clone size: -; V gene: TRBV5-1; CDR3 length: 14; D gene: -; J gene: TRBJ2-3; CDR3 protein: CASSPGTSTDTQYF; CDR3 DNA: TGCGCCAGCAGCCCCGGGACTAGCACAGATACGCAGTATTTT
clone size: -; V gene: TRBV30; CDR3 length: 13; D gene: -; J gene: TRBJ2-5; CDR3 protein: CAWSSFGPRGQYF; CDR3 DNA: TGTGCCTGGAGTTCTTTCGGGCCGCGGGGCCAGTACTTC
clone size: -; V gene: TRBV18; CDR3 length: 14; D gene: -; J gene: TRBJ2-7; CDR3 protein: CASSSSGGKYEQYF; CDR3 DNA: TGTGCCAGCTCATCCTCAGGGGGGAAGTACGAGCAGTACTTC
clone size: -; V gene: TRBV5-1; CDR3 length: 16; D gene: TRBD1; J gene: TRBJ1-6; CDR3 protein: CASSLVPTGGNSPLHF; CDR3 DNA: TGCGCCAGCAGCTTGGTCCCGACAGGGGGCAATTCACCCCTCCACTTT
clone size: -; V gene: TRBV5-4; CDR3 length: 16; D gene: -; J gene: TRBJ2-7; CDR3 protein: CASSLAMGVVVYEQYF; CDR3 DNA: TGTGCCAGCAGCTTGGCCATGGGAGTTGTCGTCTACGAGCAGTACTTC
clone size: -; V gene: TRBV3-1/TRBV3-2; CDR3 length: 14; D gene: -; J gene: TRBJ1-1; CDR3 protein: CASSYGQKNTEAFF; CDR3 DNA: TGTGCCAGCAGCTACGGACAGAAGAACACTGAAGCTTTCTTT
clone size: -; V gene: TRBV25-1; CDR3 length: 15; D gene: TRBD1; J gene: TRBJ1-4; CDR3 protein: CASSELQGAREKLFF; CDR3 DNA: TGTGCCAGCAGTGAATTACAGGGGGCTAGGGAAAAACTGTTTTTT
clone size: few; V gene: TRBV24-1; CDR3 length: 15; D gene: -; J gene: TRBJ2-3; CDR3 protein: CATSESGTYPDTQYF; CDR3 DNA: TGTGCCACCAGTGAGTCCGGGACTTACCCAGATACGCAGTATTTT
clone size: -; V gene: TRBV18; CDR3 length: 14; D gene: -; J gene: TRBJ1-4; CDR3 protein: CASSPSVGGEKLFF; CDR3 DNA: TGTGCCAGCTCACCATCGGTCGGCGGTGAAAAACTGTTTTTT
clone size: few; V gene: TRBV10-3; CDR3 length: 15; D gene: TRBD1; J gene: TRBJ1-5; CDR3 protein: CAISEYGQGGEPQHF; CDR3 DNA: TGTGCCATCAGTGAGTACGGACAGGGGGGAGAGCCCCAGCATTTT
clone size: -; V gene: TRBV5-4; CDR3 length: 15; D gene: TRBD2; J gene: TRBJ2-2; CDR3 protein: CASNLAGGRTGELFF; CDR3 DNA: TGTGCCAGCAATCTAGCGGGAGGTCGCACCGGGGAGCTGTTTTTT
clone size: -; V gene: TRBV3-1/TRBV3-2; CDR3 length: 12; D gene: -; J gene: TRBJ1-1; CDR3 protein: CASSDRGVQAFF; CDR3 DNA: TGTGCCAGCAGCGACCGCGGGGTGCAAGCTTTCTTT